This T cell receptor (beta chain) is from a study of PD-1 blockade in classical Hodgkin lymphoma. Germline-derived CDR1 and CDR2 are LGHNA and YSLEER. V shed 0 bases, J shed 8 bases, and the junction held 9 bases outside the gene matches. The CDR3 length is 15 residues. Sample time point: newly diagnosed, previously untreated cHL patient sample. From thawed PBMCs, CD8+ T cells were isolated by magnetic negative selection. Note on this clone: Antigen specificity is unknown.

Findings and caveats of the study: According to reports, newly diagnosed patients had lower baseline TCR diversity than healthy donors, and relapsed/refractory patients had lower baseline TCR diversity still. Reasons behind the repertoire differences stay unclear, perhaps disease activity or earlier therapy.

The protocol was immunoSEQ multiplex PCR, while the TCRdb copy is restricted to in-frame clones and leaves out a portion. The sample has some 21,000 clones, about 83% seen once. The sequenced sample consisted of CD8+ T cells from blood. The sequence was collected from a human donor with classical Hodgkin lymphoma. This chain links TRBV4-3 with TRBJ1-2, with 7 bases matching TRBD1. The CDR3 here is CASSQDSGTASGYTF. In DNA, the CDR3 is TGCGCCAGCAGCCAAGACTCCGGGACAGCGAGCGGCTACACCTTC.